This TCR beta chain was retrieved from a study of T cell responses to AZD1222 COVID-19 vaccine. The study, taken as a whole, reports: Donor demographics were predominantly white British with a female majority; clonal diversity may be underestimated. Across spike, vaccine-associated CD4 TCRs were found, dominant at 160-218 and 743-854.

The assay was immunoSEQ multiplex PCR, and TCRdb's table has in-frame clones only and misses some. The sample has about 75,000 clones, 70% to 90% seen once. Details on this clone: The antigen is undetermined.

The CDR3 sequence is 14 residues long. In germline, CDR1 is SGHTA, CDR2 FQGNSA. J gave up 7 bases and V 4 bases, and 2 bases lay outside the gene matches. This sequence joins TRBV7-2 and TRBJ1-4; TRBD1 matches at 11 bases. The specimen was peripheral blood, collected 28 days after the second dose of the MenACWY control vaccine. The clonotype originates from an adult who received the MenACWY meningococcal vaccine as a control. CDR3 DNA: TGTGCCAGCAGCTCGGACAGGGGGCGTGAAAAACTGTTTTTT. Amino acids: CASSSDRGREKLFF.